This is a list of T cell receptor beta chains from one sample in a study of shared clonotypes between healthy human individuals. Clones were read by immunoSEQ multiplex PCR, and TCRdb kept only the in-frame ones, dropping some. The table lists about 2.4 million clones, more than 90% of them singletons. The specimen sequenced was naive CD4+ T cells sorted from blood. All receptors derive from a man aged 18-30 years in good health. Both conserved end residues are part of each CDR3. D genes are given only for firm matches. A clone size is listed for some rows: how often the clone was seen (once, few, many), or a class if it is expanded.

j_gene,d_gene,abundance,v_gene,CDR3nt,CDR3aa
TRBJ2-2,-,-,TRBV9,TGTGCCAGCAGCCCCCAGGCTTCGGCCGGGGAGCTGTTTTTT,CASSPQASAGELFF
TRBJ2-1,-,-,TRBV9,TGTGCCAGCAGCGTAGTGGATAGCCATGAGCAGTTCTTC,CASSVVDSHEQFF
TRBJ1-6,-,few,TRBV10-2,TGCGCCAGCCTTGGACAGCGCCACTTT,CASLGQRHF
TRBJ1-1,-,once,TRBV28,TGTGCCAGCAGTTTAGTGTCGAACACTGAAGCTTTCTTT,CASSLVSNTEAFF
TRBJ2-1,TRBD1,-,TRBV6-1,TGTGCCAGCAGTGAGCCGGGACAGGGGGGAAATGAGCAGTTCTTC,CASSEPGQGGNEQFF
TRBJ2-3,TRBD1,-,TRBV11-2,TGTGCCAGCAGCTTAGCCGGGACAGGGCGCACAGATACGCAGTATTTT,CASSLAGTGRTDTQYF
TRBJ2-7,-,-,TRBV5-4,TGTGCCAGCAGCTTTACCTCCTACGAGCAGTACTTC,CASSFTSYEQYF
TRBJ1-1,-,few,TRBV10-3,TGTGCCATCAGATTACAAGACGGGAACACTGAAGCTTTCTTT,CAIRLQDGNTEAFF
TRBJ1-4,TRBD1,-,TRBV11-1,TGTGCCAGCAGCCTCACAGGGGCCTCTAATGAAAAACTGTTTTTT,CASSLTGASNEKLFF
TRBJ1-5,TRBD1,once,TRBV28,TGTGCCAGCAGTGTTCTCCGGGACAGGGAAAGGGGTTGGGGCAATCAGCCCCAGCATTTT,CASSVLRDRERGWGNQPQHF
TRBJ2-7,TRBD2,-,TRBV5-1,TGCGCCAGCAGCTTGGTTGCGGGAGCCTACGAGCAGTACTTC,CASSLVAGAYEQYF
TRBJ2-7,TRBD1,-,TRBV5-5,TGTGCCAGCAGCTTCGCGACAGGGGGCTACGAGCAGTACTTC,CASSFATGGYEQYF
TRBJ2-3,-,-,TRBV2,TGTGCCAGCACGCGGTCAAATACGCAGTATTTT,CASTRSNTQYF
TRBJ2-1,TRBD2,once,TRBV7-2,TGTGCCAGCAGCTTAGTATCGAGTGGGCGGGAGAGCGATGAGCAGTTCTTC,CASSLVSSGRESDEQFF
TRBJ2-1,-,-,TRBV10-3,TGTGCCATCAGTCCCACTTCCCTGAGCTCCTACAATGAGCAGTTCTTC,CAISPTSLSSYNEQFF
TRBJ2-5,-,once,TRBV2,TGTGCCAGCAGTGAGTGGGGGAGAGAGACCCAGTACTTC,CASSEWGRETQYF
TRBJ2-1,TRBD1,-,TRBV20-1,TGCAGTGCCACACAGGGGCTCTGGCAGTTCTTC,CSATQGLWQFF
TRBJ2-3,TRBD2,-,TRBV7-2,TGTGCCAGCAGCTTAGGCGGGAGGTATGGAGATACGCAGTATTTT,CASSLGGRYGDTQYF
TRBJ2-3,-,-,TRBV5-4,TGTGCCAGCAGCTTGGCGGGAGCGGAAACAGATACGCAGTATTTT,CASSLAGAETDTQYF
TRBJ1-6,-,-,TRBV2,TGTGCCAGCAGTTATAGGACAGACCCGAATTCACCCCTCCACTTT,CASSYRTDPNSPLHF
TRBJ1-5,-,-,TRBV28,TGTGCCAGCAGTTTGTCCCCAGGGCGCTTAGATCAGCCCCAGCATTTT,CASSLSPGRLDQPQHF
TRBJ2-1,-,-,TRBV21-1,TGTGCCAGCAGCAACGGGACAGGGTTATACAATGAGCAGTTCTTC,CASSNGTGLYNEQFF